This T cell receptor beta chain was recorded in a study of T-cell memory formation after mild COVID-19. Germline V gives CDR1 SNHLY, CDR2 FYNNEI. Between the trimmed V and J ends, which lost 1 base and 2 bases, there was a span of 9 bases. The CDR3 covers 15 residues. TCRdb reanalysed the 5' RACE reads using MiXCR and keeps one entry per CDR3 protein. The table includes about 100,000 distinct CDR3 sequences, around 14% detected once. This clonotype was sampled from a man between 18 and 35 years old who had mild COVID-19 (a few samples of this study predate the infection). Cell type and time point are not known. Sequencing was carried out using PBMCs or a T cell subset sorted from them (not recorded which). V is TRBV2 and J is TRBJ2-1; possibly TRBD1 for D (6 bases). The CDR3 coding sequence is TGTGCCAGCAGTGAAGGGGGGCGAACCTACAATGAGCAGTTCTTC. The encoded protein is CASSEGGRTYNEQFF.